Listed below are T cell receptor beta chains from one sample, sequenced in a study of T cell responses to AZD1222 COVID-19 vaccine. The data were produced by immunoSEQ multiplex PCR, yet TCRdb's version contains in-frame clones alone and is incomplete. The profile shows approximately 140,000 clones, over 75% of them singletons. The input for sequencing was peripheral blood, taken 28 days after the second AZD1222 dose. The receptors here all came from an adult who received the AZD1222 COVID-19 vaccine. The CDR3 runs from the conserved cysteine through the conserved F or W. The order of the fields is J gene, V gene, clone size, D gene, CDR3 protein, CDR3 DNA. A D gene is named only where the DNA matches it firmly. Rows give clone size only sometimes, using once, few, many, or a class for an expanded clone.

j_gene: TRBJ2-1
v_gene: TRBV3-1/TRBV3-2
abundance: .
d_gene: TRBD2
CDR3aa: CASSQERLAGTNEQFF
CDR3nt: TGTGCCAGCAGCCAAGAAAGGCTAGCGGGAACAAATGAGCAGTTCTTC

j_gene: TRBJ1-2
v_gene: TRBV7-9
abundance: .
d_gene: .
CDR3aa: CASSFYSSGNYGYTF
CDR3nt: TGTGCCAGCAGCTTTTATAGTAGTGGTAACTATGGCTACACCTTC

j_gene: TRBJ2-1
v_gene: TRBV5-1
abundance: .
d_gene: TRBD2
CDR3aa: CASSLVQKSGSRIPYNEQFF
CDR3nt: TGCGCCAGCAGCTTGGTACAGAAAAGCGGGAGTAGAATCCCCTACAATGAGCAGTTCTTC

j_gene: TRBJ2-7
v_gene: TRBV6-5
abundance: .
d_gene: TRBD2
CDR3aa: CASSLAGAYEQYF
CDR3nt: TGTGCCAGCAGTCTAGCGGGAGCCTACGAGCAGTACTTC

j_gene: TRBJ1-6
v_gene: TRBV6-1
abundance: once
d_gene: .
CDR3aa: CASSEREVSPLHF
CDR3nt: TGTGCCAGCAGTGAACGGGAAGTTTCACCCCTCCACTTT

j_gene: TRBJ1-5
v_gene: TRBV6-4
abundance: .
d_gene: .
CDR3aa: CASSPSPGNQPQHF
CDR3nt: TGTGCCAGCAGCCCTTCTCCAGGTAATCAGCCCCAGCATTTT

j_gene: TRBJ2-7
v_gene: TRBV6-4
abundance: .
d_gene: TRBD1
CDR3aa: CASSLRKGAFEQYF
CDR3nt: TGTGCCAGCAGTCTCAGGAAGGGGGCATTTGAGCAGTACTTC

j_gene: TRBJ2-7
v_gene: TRBV21-1
abundance: .
d_gene: .
CDR3aa: CASRGTSGRAKGVGTYEQYF
CDR3nt: TGTGCCAGCCGGGGGACTAGCGGGAGGGCCAAGGGAGTTGGAACCTACGAGCAGTACTTC

j_gene: TRBJ1-1
v_gene: TRBV4-2
abundance: .
d_gene: .
CDR3aa: CASSQEELGNTEAFF
CDR3nt: TGTGCCAGCAGCCAAGAAGAGCTAGGGAACACTGAAGCTTTCTTT

j_gene: TRBJ2-1
v_gene: TRBV5-1
abundance: .
d_gene: .
CDR3aa: CASSFGSYNEQFF
CDR3nt: TGCGCCAGCAGCTTCGGGTCCTACAATGAGCAGTTCTTC

j_gene: TRBJ2-1
v_gene: TRBV7-9
abundance: .
d_gene: TRBD2
CDR3aa: CASSLGEAGYSYNEQFF
CDR3nt: TGTGCCAGCAGCTTAGGGGAAGCGGGGTACTCCTACAATGAGCAGTTCTTC

j_gene: TRBJ1-6
v_gene: TRBV5-6
abundance: .
d_gene: .
CDR3aa: CASSLEGAAWGSPLHF
CDR3nt: TGTGCCAGCAGCTTGGAGGGTGCCGCCTGGGGTTCACCCCTCCACTTT

j_gene: TRBJ1-5
v_gene: TRBV19
abundance: .
d_gene: .
CDR3aa: CASSMYDSNQPQHF
CDR3nt: TGTGCCAGTAGTATGTACGATAGCAATCAGCCCCAGCATTTT

j_gene: TRBJ1-1
v_gene: TRBV4-1
abundance: .
d_gene: .
CDR3aa: CASSQVGSESEAFF
CDR3nt: TGCGCCAGCAGCCAAGTAGGGAGCGAGTCTGAAGCTTTCTTT

j_gene: TRBJ2-7
v_gene: TRBV7-9
abundance: .
d_gene: TRBD2
CDR3aa: CASSFEAGAYEQYF
CDR3nt: TGTGCCAGCAGCTTCGAAGCGGGAGCCTACGAGCAGTACTTC

j_gene: TRBJ1-2
v_gene: TRBV6-4
abundance: once
d_gene: .
CDR3aa: CASSAQGNYGYTF
CDR3nt: TGTGCCAGCAGTGCTCAGGGGAACTATGGCTACACCTTC

j_gene: TRBJ1-1
v_gene: TRBV10-3
abundance: .
d_gene: .
CDR3aa: CAISERVDNTEAFF
CDR3nt: TGTGCCATCAGTGAGAGGGTGGATAACACTGAAGCTTTCTTT

j_gene: TRBJ1-1
v_gene: TRBV7-8
abundance: .
d_gene: .
CDR3aa: CASSPSQVRDTEAFF
CDR3nt: TGTGCCAGCAGCCCCTCCCAGGTGAGGGACACTGAAGCTTTCTTT

j_gene: TRBJ2-7
v_gene: TRBV14
abundance: .
d_gene: .
CDR3aa: CASSRAGIAYEQYF
CDR3nt: TGTGCCAGCAGCCGCGCAGGGATCGCCTACGAGCAGTACTTC

j_gene: TRBJ1-3
v_gene: TRBV6-5
abundance: .
d_gene: .
CDR3aa: CASTGGTGNTIYF
CDR3nt: TGTGCCAGCACAGGAGGGACTGGAAACACCATATATTTT

j_gene: TRBJ1-2
v_gene: TRBV19
abundance: .
d_gene: TRBD1
CDR3aa: CASSWTGGIGNYGYTF
CDR3nt: TGTGCCAGTAGTTGGACAGGGGGCATTGGTAACTATGGCTACACCTTC

j_gene: TRBJ2-7
v_gene: TRBV5-1
abundance: .
d_gene: .
CDR3aa: CASSLSQGYEQYF
CDR3nt: TGCGCCAGCAGCTTGTCCCAGGGCTACGAGCAGTACTTC

j_gene: TRBJ1-2
v_gene: TRBV5-6
abundance: .
d_gene: .
CDR3aa: CASSPQRWGVLYTF
CDR3nt: TGTGCCAGCAGCCCGCAGCGGTGGGGGGTCCTCTACACCTTC

j_gene: TRBJ1-3
v_gene: TRBV19
abundance: .
d_gene: TRBD1
CDR3aa: CASSTSDRAGNTIYF
CDR3nt: TGTGCCAGTAGTACCTCGGACAGGGCAGGAAACACCATATATTTT

j_gene: TRBJ2-3
v_gene: TRBV6-5
abundance: .
d_gene: TRBD2
CDR3aa: CASSYASGGADTQYF
CDR3nt: TGTGCCAGCAGTTACGCTAGCGGGGGCGCAGATACGCAGTATTTT

j_gene: TRBJ1-1
v_gene: TRBV6-5
abundance: .
d_gene: .
CDR3aa: CASSYQGIGTEAFF
CDR3nt: TGTGCCAGCAGTTACCAGGGGATAGGGACTGAAGCTTTCTTT

j_gene: TRBJ1-2
v_gene: TRBV3-1/TRBV3-2
abundance: .
d_gene: TRBD1
CDR3aa: CASSQATGAVVYGYTF
CDR3nt: TGTGCCAGCAGCCAAGCGACAGGGGCTGTGGTCTATGGCTACACCTTC

j_gene: TRBJ1-4
v_gene: TRBV14
abundance: .
d_gene: .
CDR3aa: CASSENLDREKLFF
CDR3nt: TGTGCCAGCAGCGAAAATTTGGACCGAGAAAAACTGTTTTTT

j_gene: TRBJ1-4
v_gene: TRBV6-1
abundance: once
d_gene: .
CDR3aa: CASSDLGTDNEKLFF
CDR3nt: TGTGCCAGCAGTGATCTGGGGACCGACAATGAAAAACTGTTTTTT

j_gene: TRBJ2-2
v_gene: TRBV27
abundance: .
d_gene: .
CDR3aa: CASSSLGPRTGELFF
CDR3nt: TGTGCCAGCAGTTCCCTAGGGCCGAGAACCGGGGAGCTGTTTTTT

j_gene: TRBJ2-7
v_gene: TRBV6-1
abundance: .
d_gene: TRBD2
CDR3aa: CASSDYPFAGTSDEQYF
CDR3nt: TGTGCCAGCAGTGATTATCCCTTCGCAGGGACTAGCGACGAGCAGTACTTC

j_gene: TRBJ2-7
v_gene: TRBV29-1
abundance: .
d_gene: .
CDR3aa: CSVGRDLYEQYF
CDR3nt: TGCAGCGTTGGGCGGGACCTTTACGAGCAGTACTTC

j_gene: TRBJ2-7
v_gene: TRBV11-2
abundance: .
d_gene: TRBD1
CDR3aa: CASSRTGDNEQYF
CDR3nt: TGTGCCAGCAGCCGGACAGGGGATAACGAGCAGTACTTC

j_gene: TRBJ2-1
v_gene: TRBV19
abundance: .
d_gene: .
CDR3aa: CASSTREPSYNEQFF
CDR3nt: TGTGCCAGTAGTACTCGGGAGCCTTCCTACAATGAGCAGTTCTTC

j_gene: TRBJ2-7
v_gene: TRBV25-1
abundance: .
d_gene: .
CDR3aa: CASSGRRGGEQYF
CDR3nt: TGTGCCAGCAGTGGACGGCGTGGGGGCGAGCAGTACTTC

j_gene: TRBJ1-2
v_gene: TRBV5-6
abundance: .
d_gene: .
CDR3aa: CASSSSPGDRDGYTF
CDR3nt: TGTGCCAGCAGCTCATCCCCGGGGGATAGGGATGGCTACACCTTC

j_gene: TRBJ2-2
v_gene: TRBV7-9
abundance: .
d_gene: TRBD2
CDR3aa: CASRRAGNARELFF
CDR3nt: TGTGCCAGCCGGCGAGCGGGAAACGCGAGGGAGCTGTTTTTT

j_gene: TRBJ2-2
v_gene: TRBV3-1/TRBV3-2
abundance: .
d_gene: TRBD2
CDR3aa: CASSQTAGKAGRTGELFF
CDR3nt: TGTGCCAGCAGCCAAACGGCCGGGAAAGCGGGGAGAACCGGGGAGCTGTTTTTT

j_gene: TRBJ2-5
v_gene: TRBV18
abundance: .
d_gene: .
CDR3aa: CASSPPPPQETQYF
CDR3nt: TGTGCCAGCTCACCACCGCCGCCACAAGAGACCCAGTACTTC

j_gene: TRBJ2-1
v_gene: TRBV6-5
abundance: .
d_gene: TRBD1
CDR3aa: CASSATGTPGHEQFF
CDR3nt: TGTGCCAGCAGCGCGACAGGGACGCCCGGTCATGAGCAGTTCTTC

j_gene: TRBJ1-2
v_gene: TRBV7-9
abundance: .
d_gene: .
CDR3aa: CASSPAGYGYTF
CDR3nt: TGTGCCAGCAGCCCGGCGGGGTATGGCTACACCTTC

j_gene: TRBJ2-3
v_gene: TRBV2
abundance: .
d_gene: TRBD2
CDR3aa: CASSPLAGRTDTQYF
CDR3nt: TGTGCCAGCAGTCCTCTAGCGGGACGGACAGATACGCAGTATTTT

j_gene: TRBJ2-7
v_gene: TRBV12-5
abundance: .
d_gene: .
CDR3aa: CASGLVGGYEQYF
CDR3nt: TGTGCTAGTGGTTTGGTAGGCGGATACGAGCAGTACTTC

j_gene: TRBJ2-7
v_gene: TRBV2
abundance: .
d_gene: .
CDR3aa: CASRGGSSGEQYF
CDR3nt: TGTGCCAGCAGAGGGGGTAGTTCGGGGGAGCAGTACTTC

j_gene: TRBJ2-5
v_gene: TRBV6-5
abundance: .
d_gene: TRBD1
CDR3aa: CASSPTGQIRTQYF
CDR3nt: TGTGCCAGCAGTCCAACGGGACAGATCAGGACCCAGTACTTC

j_gene: TRBJ1-2
v_gene: TRBV29-1
abundance: few
d_gene: .
CDR3aa: CSVEQDSYGYTF
CDR3nt: TGCAGCGTTGAACAGGACAGCTATGGCTACACCTTC

j_gene: TRBJ1-2
v_gene: TRBV6-1
abundance: .
d_gene: .
CDR3aa: CASSEAGRNGYTF
CDR3nt: TGTGCCAGCAGTGAAGCAGGGAGAAATGGCTACACCTTC

j_gene: TRBJ2-3
v_gene: TRBV7-2
abundance: .
d_gene: TRBD2
CDR3aa: CASSLGTSVNTDTQYF
CDR3nt: TGTGCCAGCAGCTTGGGGACTAGCGTTAACACAGATACGCAGTATTTT

j_gene: TRBJ1-2
v_gene: TRBV5-6
abundance: .
d_gene: .
CDR3aa: CASSLGGYYGYTF
CDR3nt: TGTGCCAGCAGCTTGGGGGGCTACTATGGCTACACCTTC